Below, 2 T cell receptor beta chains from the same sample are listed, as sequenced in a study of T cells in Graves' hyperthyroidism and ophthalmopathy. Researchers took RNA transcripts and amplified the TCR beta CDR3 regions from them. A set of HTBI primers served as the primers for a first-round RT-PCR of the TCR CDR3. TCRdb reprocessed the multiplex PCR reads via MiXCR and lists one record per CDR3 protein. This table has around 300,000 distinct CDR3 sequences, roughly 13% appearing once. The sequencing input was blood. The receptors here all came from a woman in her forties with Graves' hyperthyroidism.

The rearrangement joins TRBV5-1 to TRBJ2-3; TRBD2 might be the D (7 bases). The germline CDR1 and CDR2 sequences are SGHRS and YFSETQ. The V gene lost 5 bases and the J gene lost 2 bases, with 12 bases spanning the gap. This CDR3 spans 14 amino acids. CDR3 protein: CASRAGATTDTQYF. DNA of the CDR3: TGCGCCAGCAGGGCGGGGGCAACCACAGATACGCAGTATTTT.

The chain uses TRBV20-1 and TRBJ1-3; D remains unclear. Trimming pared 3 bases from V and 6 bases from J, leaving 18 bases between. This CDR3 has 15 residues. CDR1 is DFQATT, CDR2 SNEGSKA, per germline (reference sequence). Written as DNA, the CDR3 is TGCAGTGCTAGGACCTTGAGACCAGGCGCAAACACCATATATTTT. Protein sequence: CSARTLRPGANTIYF.